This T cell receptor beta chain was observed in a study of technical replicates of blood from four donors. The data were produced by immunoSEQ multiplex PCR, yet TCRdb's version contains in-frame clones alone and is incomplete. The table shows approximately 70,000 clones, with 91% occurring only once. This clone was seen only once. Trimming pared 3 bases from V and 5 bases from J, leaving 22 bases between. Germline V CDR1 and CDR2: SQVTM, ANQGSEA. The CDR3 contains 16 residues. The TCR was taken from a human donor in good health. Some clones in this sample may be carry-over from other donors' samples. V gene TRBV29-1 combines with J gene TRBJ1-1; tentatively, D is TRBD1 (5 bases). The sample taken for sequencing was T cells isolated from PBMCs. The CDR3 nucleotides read TGCAGCGTTGAGGGGCCCCGATGGCAGGAGGGAACTGAAGCTTTCTTT. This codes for CSVEGPRWQEGTEAFF.